This TCR beta chain was sequenced in a study of cytomegalovirus exposure and HLA in healthy donors. The CDR3 loop spans 14 amino acids. The germline V gene has CDR1 MNHNS and CDR2 SASEGT. The J segment lost 5 bases and the V segment lost 5 bases, leaving 6 bases of the junction unmatched. Study results and caveats: The study found most TCR sequences rare, yet found some public TCRs in many donors. Altogether, 150 to 200 TCR beta chains were recorded as cytomegalovirus-associated. The tendency of first-cohort TCR clusters to co-occur in the 120 validation repertoires was the finding of a later analysis. The authors confirmed in vitro that a few CMV-associated chains were specific for CMV antigens.

Libraries were prepared by immunoSEQ multiplex PCR; TCRdb keeps only in-frame clonotypes and omits some of them. This table has 110,000 to 150,000 clones, about 94% appearing once. Comment on this clone: Its antigen is not identified.

The rearrangement joins TRBV6-1 to TRBJ2-7; 10 bases are shared with TRBD1. Material: PBMCs. This TCR derives from a man aged 18 to 35 in good health and CMV-seropositive. CDR3 DNA: TGTGCCAGCAGTTGGGACAGGGGCACCCACGAGCAGTACTTC. Amino acid sequence: CASSWDRGTHEQYF.